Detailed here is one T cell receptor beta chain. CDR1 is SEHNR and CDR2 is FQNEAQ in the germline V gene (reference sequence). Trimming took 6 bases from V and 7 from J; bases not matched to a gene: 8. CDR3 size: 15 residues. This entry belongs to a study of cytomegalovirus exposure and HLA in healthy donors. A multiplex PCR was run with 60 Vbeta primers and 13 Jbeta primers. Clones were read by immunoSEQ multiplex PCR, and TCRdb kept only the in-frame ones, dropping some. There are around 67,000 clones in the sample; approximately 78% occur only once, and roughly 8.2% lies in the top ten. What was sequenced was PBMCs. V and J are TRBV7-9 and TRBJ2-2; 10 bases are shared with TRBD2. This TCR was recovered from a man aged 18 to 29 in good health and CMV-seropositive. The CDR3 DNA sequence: TGTGCCAGCAGGTCACTAGCGGGAAACCTCGGGGAGCTGTTTTTT. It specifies CASRSLAGNLGELFF.